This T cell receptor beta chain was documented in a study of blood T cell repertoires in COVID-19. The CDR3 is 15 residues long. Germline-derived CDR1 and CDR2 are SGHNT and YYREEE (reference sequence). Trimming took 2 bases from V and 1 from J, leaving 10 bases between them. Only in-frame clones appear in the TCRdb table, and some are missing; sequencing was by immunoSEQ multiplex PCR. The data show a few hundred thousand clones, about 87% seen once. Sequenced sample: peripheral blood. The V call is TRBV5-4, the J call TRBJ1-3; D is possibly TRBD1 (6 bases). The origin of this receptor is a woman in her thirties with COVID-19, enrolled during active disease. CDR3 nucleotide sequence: TGTGCCAGCAGCTTATTTCAGGGGTCTGGAAACACCATATATTTT. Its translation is CASSLFQGSGNTIYF.